Below are 13 T cell receptor beta chains sequenced from a single sample in a study of T-cell reconstitution after alpha-beta-depleted transplantation in children. Findings of the study overall: When one year had passed after transplant, most T-cell counts and diversity came from newly produced T cells.

Preparation of the TCRbeta library used unique molecular identifiers. TCRdb fed the PCR reads into MiXCR, producing one record per CDR3 protein. The sample shows fewer than 350,000 distinct CDR3 sequences, 7.5% to 9% of them seen only once. These TCRs' antigens remain unknown. The sample in question was peripheral blood, obtained 360 days after TCRalphabeta/CD19-depleted stem cell transplant. The receptors were gathered from a female patient between 2 and 10 years old who had a stem cell transplant for Fanconi anemia, so the T cells may come from the graft donor.

The sample holds a few counts of this clonotype. V is TRBV5-5 and J is TRBJ1-1; a possible D gene is TRBD1 (5 bases). V lost 3 bases, J lost 0 bases, and 21 bases lay in between. The CDR3 sequence is 18 residues long. Germline V gene lookup returns CDR1 SGHKS and CDR2 YYEKEE (reference sequence). The CDR3 loop is CASSWGIQATYLNTEAFF. The CDR3 region has the DNA TGTGCCAGCAGCTGGGGGATCCAGGCGACCTATTTGAACACTGAAGCTTTCTTT.

This clonotype was counted many times. The rearrangement uses TRBV20-1 and TRBJ1-1; no clear D. The CDR3 extends over 13 amino acids. In germline, CDR1 is DFQATT, CDR2 SNEGSKA (reference sequence). Trimming stripped 5 bases from V and 2 bases from J, with 12 bases between. For the CDR3, the DNA is TGCAGTGCTCTTACAGCATACAACACTGAAGCTTTCTTT. Protein sequence: CSALTAYNTEAFF.

This clonotype was counted many times. V gene TRBV6-1 combines with J gene TRBJ1-6; no definite D call. The V and J ends lost 3 bases and 0 bases respectively, with 9 bases between them. CDR3 length: 16 residues. Germline CDR1 MNHNS, CDR2 SASEGT. The CDR3: CASSEGRGSYNSPLHF. CDR3 coding DNA: TGTGCCAGCAGTGAGGGGAGAGGCTCCTATAATTCACCCCTCCACTTT.

Many counts were recorded for this clonotype. V and J are TRBV18 and TRBJ2-2, with 8 bases aligning to TRBD1. The ends lost 3 bases at V and 7 bases at J; junction bases unmatched: 7. This CDR3 contains 15 residues. The germline CDR1 and CDR2 sequences are KGHSH and LQKENI. In DNA form, the CDR3 reads TGTGCCAGCTCACCCAGGACAGGGACCGACGGGGAGCTGTTTTTT. Translation gives CASSPRTGTDGELFF. Combining the CDR3 with reference TRBV18 and TRBJ2-2 gives the whole variable domain NAGVMQNPRHLVRRRGQEARLRCSPMKGHSHVYWYRQLPEEGLKFMVYLQKENIIDESGMPKERFSAEFPKEGPSILRIQQVVRGDSAAYFCASSPRTGTDGELFFGEGSRLTVL.

This clonotype was recorded many times. The chain joins TRBV29-1 to TRBJ2-2; no clear D gene. V was pared by 7 bases and J by 6 bases, with 9 bases between. Germline V gene sequence: CDR1 SQVTM, CDR2 ANQGSEA. The CDR3 sequence is 11 residues long. CDR3 sequence (DNA): TGCAGCGGCAATCGGGCCGGGGAGCTGTTTTTT. Its translation: CSGNRAGELFF.

The V gene is TRBV19, the J gene TRBJ2-1; D might be TRBD1 or TRBD2, each matching 5 bases. Trimming took 7 bases from V and 0 from J, leaving 13 bases between them. Germline CDR1 is LNHDA and CDR2 is SQIVND (reference sequence). CDR3 length: 15 amino acids. The CDR3, as DNA: TGTGCCAGTACCGCCGGGACGGTCTCCTACAATGAGCAGTTCTTC. Protein product: CASTAGTVSYNEQFF.

The rearrangement joins TRBV20-1 to TRBJ1-5; D perhaps matches TRBD1 (6 bases). The V gene's germline CDR1 is DFQATT and CDR2 SNEGSKA (reference sequence). CDR3 length equals 14 residues. V was trimmed by 6 bases and J by 7 bases, leaving 19 bases between them. The DNA for the CDR3 is TGCAGTGCCGGTGGACAGCCCCGCGTCCAGCCCCAGCATTTT. The encoded protein is CSAGGQPRVQPQHF.

The J gene is TRBJ2-7, the V gene TRBV10-2; 7 bases align to TRBD2. The germline gives CDR1 WSHSY, CDR2 SAAADI. The CDR3 extends over 13 amino acids. After removal of 5 bases from V and 2 bases from J, the junction contained 3 bases not matched to a gene. CDR3 DNA: TGCGCCAGCAGTCACGGGGGGACCTACGAGCAGTACTTC. This translates into CASSHGGTYEQYF.

The rearrangement uses TRBV20-1 and TRBJ2-5; either TRBD1 or TRBD2 may supply D (6 bases each). V dropped 6 bases and J dropped 4 bases, with 18 bases sitting between them. There are 14 residues in the CDR3. CDR1 is DFQATT and CDR2 is SNEGSKA in the germline V gene (reference sequence). The CDR3 region has the DNA TGCAGTGCCGAAACAGGGTCCGGGAGAGAGACCCAGTACTTC. This codes for CSAETGSGRETQYF.

The chain uses TRBV5-5 and TRBJ2-7; D is unclear. V was trimmed by 0 bases and J by 3 bases, leaving 7 bases between them. The germline CDR1 and CDR2 sequences are SGHKS and YYEKEE (reference sequence). The CDR3 spans 13 residues. DNA of the CDR3: TGTGCCAGCAGCTTGGTTTGGGGCTACGAGCAGTACTTC. Its protein is CASSLVWGYEQYF.

This clonotype turned up a few times. This sequence joins TRBV5-5 and TRBJ1-1; possible D gene TRBD1, 5 bases. The CDR3 sequence is 13 residues long. Trimming took off 3 bases at V and 11 bases at J, with 17 bases between the two ends. Germline V gives CDR1 SGHKS, CDR2 YYEKEE (reference sequence). CDR3 DNA: TGTGCCAGCAGCTCAATAGGGGCAGGGAGGGCTTTCTTT. It is translated as CASSSIGAGRAFF.

The rearrangement joins TRBV5-1 to TRBJ2-7, with a possible D match to TRBD2 (5 bases). The V gene lost 9 bases and the J gene lost 4 bases, with 20 bases spanning the gap. This CDR3 has 14 amino acids. CDR1 and CDR2 (germline): SGHRS, YFSETQ. The CDR3 bases are TGCGCCATGGGCTCCGGACTGGGTAGTTACGAGCAGTACTTC. This sequence encodes CAMGSGLGSYEQYF.

This clonotype was found many times. The chain recombines TRBV20-1 with TRBJ2-3, with TRBD2 matching over 7 bases. This CDR3 has 11 amino acids. Germline V gives CDR1 DFQATT, CDR2 SNEGSKA (reference sequence). The V segment lost 6 bases and the J segment 3 bases; nucleotides outside the gene matches: 0. The CDR3 region has the DNA TGCAGTGCCGGGGGGACAGATACGCAGTATTTT. Amino acids: CSAGGTDTQYF.